Below are 22 T cell receptor beta chains sequenced from a single sample in a study of T cells after yellow fever vaccination. TCRdb recomputed calls from the 5' RACE reads with MiXCR, one row per CDR3 protein. Of some 350,000 distinct CDR3 sequences detected, roughly 11% appear once; the ten largest clones hold around 19%. Sequencing used PBMCs, obtained on the day of the first yellow fever vaccination. These receptors originate from a man aged 18 to 30 who received the YFV17D yellow fever vaccine.

This clonotype showed up just a few times. At one end the junction does not follow the germline gene, possibly because of a read error. V gene TRBV7-2 combines with J gene TRBJ2-7, with D unclear. Germline V gene data show CDR1 as SGHTA and CDR2 as FQGNSA. The CDR3 runs to 12 residues. As DNA, the CDR3 is TGTGCCAGCAGCTTAGATTGGGGATTGGTGCACTTC. This sequence encodes CASSLDWGLVHF.

This clonotype came up once. V and J are TRBV7-8 and TRBJ2-7; weak D call: TRBD2 (6 bases). From germline, CDR1 is SGHVS and CDR2 FQNEAQ. Trimming shortened V by 7 bases and J by 0 bases, and 10 bases separated the two germline ends. The CDR3 runs to 13 residues. The CDR3 loop is CASNRAGSYEQYV. CDR3 coding DNA: TGTGCCAGCAACAGAGCGGGCTCCTACGAGCAGTACGTC.

The chain joins TRBV9 to TRBJ2-3; unclear D gene. Germline lookup yields CDR1 SGDLS and CDR2 YYNGEE. This CDR3 is built from 16 residues. Trimming removed 0 bases from V and 0 bases from J, with 11 bases in between. The CDR3 sequence is CASSVAQRASTDTQYF. CDR3 sequence (DNA): TGTGCCAGCAGCGTAGCTCAGAGAGCTAGCACAGATACGCAGTATTTT.

There are a few counts of this clonotype. This chain uses TRBV11-1 with TRBJ2-1; 11 bases line up with TRBD2. CDR3 size: 15 residues. Germline CDR1 and CDR2: SGHAT and FQDESV (reference sequence). Trimming took 3 bases from V and 7 from J; bases not matched to a gene: 5. CDR3 sequence: CASSFRSGGGNEQFF. For the CDR3, the DNA is TGTGCCAGCAGCTTCCGTAGCGGGGGGGGGAATGAGCAGTTCTTC. Full variable domain (rest looked up from reference TRBV11-1 and TRBJ2-1): EAEVAQSPRYKITEKSQAVAFWCDPISGHATLYWYRQILGQGPELLVQFQDESVVDDSQLPKDRFSAERLKGVDSTLKIQPAELGDSAMYLCASSFRSGGGNEQFFGPGTRLTVL.

This clonotype was detected a few times. The rearrangement links TRBV10-3 to TRBJ2-1; 12 bases align to TRBD2. Per the germline V gene, CDR1 is ENHRY and CDR2 is SYGVKD. The V and J ends lost 5 bases and 10 bases, in that order; junction bases with no gene match: 12. The CDR3 has 16 residues. The CDR3 coding sequence is TGTGCCATCAGTCCACCGGGGCTAGCGGGGGGGCGGGAGCAGTTCTTC. It encodes CAISPPGLAGGREQFF.

There are a few counts of this clonotype. The chain recombines TRBV28 with TRBJ1-6, with a weak D call TRBD1 (6 bases). The CDR3 sequence is 16 residues long. V lost 5 bases to trimming and J lost 4 bases, with 15 bases between them. Germline lookup yields CDR1 MDHEN and CDR2 SYDVKM. DNA for the CDR3: TGTGCCAGCAGTGTTCCGGGGGGCGCGTATAATTCACCCCTCCACTTT. Amino acid sequence: CASSVPGGAYNSPLHF.

This clonotype was found many times. This chain links TRBV29-1 with TRBJ2-3; 7 bases line up with TRBD1. Germline V gene lookup returns CDR1 SQVTM and CDR2 ANQGSEA. The junction had 10 bases not matched to a gene; V was cut back by 7 bases and J by 3 bases. The CDR3 has 14 residues. The CDR3 spells CSAPGTAWTDTQYF. The CDR3 DNA is TGCAGCGCGCCCGGGACAGCGTGGACAGATACGCAGTATTTT.

The chain links TRBV20-1 to TRBJ2-3, with D possibly being TRBD2 (6 bases). Germline V gene lookup returns CDR1 DFQATT and CDR2 SNEGSKA (reference sequence). Trimming took 8 bases from V and 3 from J, leaving 18 bases between them. The length of the CDR3 is 14 residues. The CDR3: CSYLRGRFTDTQYF. In DNA form, the CDR3 reads TGCAGTTACTTGCGGGGTCGGTTTACAGATACGCAGTATTTT.

The gene calls are TRBV7-9 and TRBJ2-7; 9 bases map to TRBD1. The CDR3 is made up of 15 amino acids. V lost 4 bases, J lost 5 bases, and 9 bases stayed unmatched. CDR1 and CDR2 (germline): SEHNR, FQNEAQ (reference sequence). The CDR3 DNA follows: TGTGCCAGCAGCTCCCCCGGGACAGGGAACGACGAGCAGTACTTC. This codes for CASSSPGTGNDEQYF.

This chain links TRBV14 with TRBJ2-7; no reliable D call. The CDR3 loop spans 13 amino acids. Trimming cost V 4 bases and J 2 bases, with 9 bases left between them. Germline lookup yields CDR1 SGHDN and CDR2 FVKESK. For the CDR3, the DNA is TGTGCCAGCAGCCCTTTAATGACCTACGAGCAGTACTTC. As protein: CASSPLMTYEQYF.

The sample holds a few counts of this clonotype. The rearrangement joins TRBV5-1 to TRBJ2-1, with 7 bases identical to TRBD1. Germline CDR1 is SGHRS and CDR2 is YFSETQ. Trimming removed 4 bases from V and 8 bases from J; junction bases left unmatched: 6. The CDR3 covers 13 residues. The CDR3 protein is CASSLQGNDEQFF. The CDR3 DNA is TGCGCCAGCAGCCTACAGGGGAACGATGAGCAGTTCTTC.

This clonotype was detected a few times. The chain uses TRBV18 and TRBJ2-7, with D perhaps being TRBD1 or TRBD2 (5 bases each). The CDR3 totals 14 residues. V shed 4 bases and J shed 6 bases, with 16 bases lying between them. CDR1 and CDR2 from the germline V gene are KGHSH and LQKENI. The DNA of the CDR3 is TGTGCCAGCTCACTATCAGGGAAGGAGGCCGAGCAGTACGTC. This codes for CASSLSGKEAEQYV.

This clonotype was picked up many times. The J gene is TRBJ2-1, the V gene TRBV29-1; no clear D. The CDR3 spans 15 residues. V lost 2 bases to trimming and J lost 4 bases, with 15 bases between them. Germline V gene sequence: CDR1 SQVTM, CDR2 ANQGSEA. CDR3 in DNA: TGCAGCGTTGAACGGCCAGGACCAACATACAATGAGCAGTTCTTC. This codes for CSVERPGPTYNEQFF.

This clonotype has just a few counts. The V gene is TRBV5-4, the J gene TRBJ1-4; D unclear. The V gene's germline CDR1 is SGHNT and CDR2 YYREEE (reference sequence). This CDR3 contains 14 residues. V lost 3 bases, J lost 7 bases, and 13 bases lay in between. CDR3 nucleotides: TGTGCCAGCAGCTATGGACTGGTCGGTGAAAAACTGTTTTTT. It specifies CASSYGLVGEKLFF.

CDR3 sequence reads: CAWMDRREQETQYF. The CDR3 DNA reads TGTGCCTGGATGGACAGGAGAGAGCAAGAGACCCAGTACTTC. The chain couples TRBV30 to TRBJ2-5; 7 bases match TRBD1. The J segment lost 2 bases and the V segment lost 4 bases, leaving 7 bases of the junction unmatched. CDR1 GTSNPN and CDR2 SVGIG come from the germline V gene (reference sequence). The CDR3 consists of 14 residues.

This clonotype was detected a few times. The J gene is TRBJ2-5, the V gene TRBV6-2 or TRBV6-3, with TRBD1 matching over 7 bases. V trimming: 3 bases; J trimming: 5 bases; junction bases outside the gene matches: 12. Germline V gene data show CDR1 as MNHEY and CDR2 as SVGEGT. CDR3 size: 16 residues. As DNA, the CDR3 is TGTGCCAGCAGTTATTCGGACAGGACCAAGCTGGAGACCCAGTACTTC. It codes for CASSYSDRTKLETQYF.

This clonotype was seen a few times. The rearrangement uses TRBV5-1 and TRBJ2-7; D might be TRBD1 (7 bases). This CDR3 is 15 amino acids long. CDR1 SGHRS and CDR2 YFSETQ come from the germline V gene. Trimming stripped 3 bases from V and 6 bases from J, with 19 bases between. The CDR3 loop reads CASSWGDSSPLEQYF. CDR3 nucleotides: TGCGCCAGCAGCTGGGGGGACAGCTCACCCCTCGAGCAGTACTTC.

This clonotype showed up just a few times. The chain couples TRBV30 to TRBJ2-3; 7 nucleotides match TRBD1. The J segment lost 4 bases and the V segment lost 6 bases, leaving 10 bases of the junction unmatched. Germline CDR1 and CDR2: GTSNPN and SVGIG (reference sequence). The CDR3 contains 14 residues. CDR3 coding DNA: TGTGCCTGCGCCCAACAGGGGCGCCCAGATACGCAGTATTTT. It yields the protein CACAQQGRPDTQYF. Full variable domain (missing parts from reference TRBV30 and TRBJ2-3): SQTIHQWPATLVQPVGSPLSLECTVEGTSNPNLYWYRQAAGRGLQLLFYSVGIGQISSEVPQNLSASRPQDRQFILSSKKLLLSDSGFYLCACAQQGRPDTQYFGPGTRLTVL.

This clonotype was recorded a few times. The CDR3 coding sequence is TGTGCCAGTAGCCCCGGTCGCGTCGAAGCTTTCTTT. Its translation: CASSPGRVEAFF. The chain links TRBV19 to TRBJ1-1; D unresolved. The CDR3 has 12 amino acids. Germline-derived CDR1 and CDR2 are LNHDA and SQIVND (reference sequence). The V gene lost 6 bases and the J gene lost 8 bases, with 13 bases spanning the gap.

CDR3 protein: CASKSGTSQETQYF. In nucleotides, the CDR3 is TGCGCCAGCAAGTCCGGGACTTCCCAAGAGACCCAGTACTTC. The V gene is TRBV5-1, the J gene TRBJ2-5; possible D gene TRBD2, 6 bases. V dropped 6 bases and J dropped 1 base, with 13 bases sitting between them. From germline, CDR1 is SGHRS and CDR2 YFSETQ. The CDR3 loop spans 14 amino acids.

This chain uses TRBV9 with TRBJ2-3; D is possibly TRBD1 (7 bases). The V end lost 3 bases, the J end lost 6 bases, and 32 bases lay between the germline ends. The germline CDR1 and CDR2 sequences are SGDLS and YYNGEE. The CDR3 contains 20 residues. DNA for the CDR3: TGTGCCAGCAGCGCCCGACAGGGCATTTGGCTGCGGGGAGCTCGGGATACGCAGTATTTT. It specifies CASSARQGIWLRGARDTQYF. Full variable domain (remainder filled in from reference TRBV9 and TRBJ2-3): DSGVTQTPKHLITATGQRVTLRCSPRSGDLSVYWYQQSLDQGLQFLIQYYNGEERAKGNILERFSAQQFPDLHSELNLSSLELGDSALYFCASSARQGIWLRGARDTQYFGPGTRLTVL.

The chain has TRBV18 and TRBJ1-1, with D possibly matching TRBD1 (6 bases). The CDR3 sequence is 14 residues long. Germline CDR1 is KGHSH and CDR2 is LQKENI. The V end lost 1 base, the J end lost 4 bases, and 10 bases lay between the germline ends. In DNA, the CDR3 is TGTGCCAGCTCACCACTTGAAGGGGGCACTGAAGCTTTCTTT. It specifies CASSPLEGGTEAFF.